This T cell receptor beta chain originates from a study of blood T cell repertoires in COVID-19. Across the study: Whether acute or convalescent, the COVID-19 samples came from the United States, Italy and Spain. In each case, the material was cDNA or gDNA derived from T cells, B-cell-depleted T cells, or PBMCs.

Germline V gives CDR1 KGHSH, CDR2 LQKENI. The CDR3 totals 15 residues. After removal of 3 bases from V and 4 bases from J, the junction contained 6 bases not matched to a gene. Original data processing: Amplifying reference gene primers gave estimates of nucleated cell counts. Profiling relied on immunoSEQ multiplex PCR, and the TCRdb table lists in-frame clones only, not all of them. D and trimming were read from the DNA, whereas the V and J calls and clone size are those reported in that table. The table lists approximately 100,000 clones, around four fifths of them singletons. This TCR derives from a man aged 55 to 69 with acute or convalescent COVID-19. Sequenced material: peripheral blood. The chain couples TRBV18 to TRBJ1-3; 7 bases line up with TRBD1. This CDR3 reads CASSPTGQTGNTIYF. CDR3 coding DNA: TGTGCCAGCTCACCGACGGGACAGACCGGAAACACCATATATTTT. The full variable domain, completed using reference TRBV18 and TRBJ1-3, is NAGVMQNPRHLVRRRGQEARLRCSPMKGHSHVYWYRQLPEEGLKFMVYLQKENIIDESGMPKERFSAEFPKEGPSILRIQQVVRGDSAAYFCASSPTGQTGNTIYFGEGSWLTVV.